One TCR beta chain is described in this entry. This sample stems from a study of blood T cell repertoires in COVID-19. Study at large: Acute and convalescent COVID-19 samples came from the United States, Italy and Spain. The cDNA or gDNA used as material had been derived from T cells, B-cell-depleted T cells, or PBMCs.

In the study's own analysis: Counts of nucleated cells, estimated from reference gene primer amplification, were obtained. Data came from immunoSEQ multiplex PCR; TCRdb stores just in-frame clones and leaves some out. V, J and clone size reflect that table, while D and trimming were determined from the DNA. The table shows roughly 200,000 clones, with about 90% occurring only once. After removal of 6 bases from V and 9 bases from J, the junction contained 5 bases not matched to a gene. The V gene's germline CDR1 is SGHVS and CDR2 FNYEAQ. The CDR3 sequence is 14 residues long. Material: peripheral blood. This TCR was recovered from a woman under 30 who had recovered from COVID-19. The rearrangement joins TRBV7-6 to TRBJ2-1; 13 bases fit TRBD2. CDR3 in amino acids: CASSGGLAGAEQFF. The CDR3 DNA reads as TGTGCCAGCAGTGGCGGACTAGCGGGAGCTGAGCAGTTCTTC.